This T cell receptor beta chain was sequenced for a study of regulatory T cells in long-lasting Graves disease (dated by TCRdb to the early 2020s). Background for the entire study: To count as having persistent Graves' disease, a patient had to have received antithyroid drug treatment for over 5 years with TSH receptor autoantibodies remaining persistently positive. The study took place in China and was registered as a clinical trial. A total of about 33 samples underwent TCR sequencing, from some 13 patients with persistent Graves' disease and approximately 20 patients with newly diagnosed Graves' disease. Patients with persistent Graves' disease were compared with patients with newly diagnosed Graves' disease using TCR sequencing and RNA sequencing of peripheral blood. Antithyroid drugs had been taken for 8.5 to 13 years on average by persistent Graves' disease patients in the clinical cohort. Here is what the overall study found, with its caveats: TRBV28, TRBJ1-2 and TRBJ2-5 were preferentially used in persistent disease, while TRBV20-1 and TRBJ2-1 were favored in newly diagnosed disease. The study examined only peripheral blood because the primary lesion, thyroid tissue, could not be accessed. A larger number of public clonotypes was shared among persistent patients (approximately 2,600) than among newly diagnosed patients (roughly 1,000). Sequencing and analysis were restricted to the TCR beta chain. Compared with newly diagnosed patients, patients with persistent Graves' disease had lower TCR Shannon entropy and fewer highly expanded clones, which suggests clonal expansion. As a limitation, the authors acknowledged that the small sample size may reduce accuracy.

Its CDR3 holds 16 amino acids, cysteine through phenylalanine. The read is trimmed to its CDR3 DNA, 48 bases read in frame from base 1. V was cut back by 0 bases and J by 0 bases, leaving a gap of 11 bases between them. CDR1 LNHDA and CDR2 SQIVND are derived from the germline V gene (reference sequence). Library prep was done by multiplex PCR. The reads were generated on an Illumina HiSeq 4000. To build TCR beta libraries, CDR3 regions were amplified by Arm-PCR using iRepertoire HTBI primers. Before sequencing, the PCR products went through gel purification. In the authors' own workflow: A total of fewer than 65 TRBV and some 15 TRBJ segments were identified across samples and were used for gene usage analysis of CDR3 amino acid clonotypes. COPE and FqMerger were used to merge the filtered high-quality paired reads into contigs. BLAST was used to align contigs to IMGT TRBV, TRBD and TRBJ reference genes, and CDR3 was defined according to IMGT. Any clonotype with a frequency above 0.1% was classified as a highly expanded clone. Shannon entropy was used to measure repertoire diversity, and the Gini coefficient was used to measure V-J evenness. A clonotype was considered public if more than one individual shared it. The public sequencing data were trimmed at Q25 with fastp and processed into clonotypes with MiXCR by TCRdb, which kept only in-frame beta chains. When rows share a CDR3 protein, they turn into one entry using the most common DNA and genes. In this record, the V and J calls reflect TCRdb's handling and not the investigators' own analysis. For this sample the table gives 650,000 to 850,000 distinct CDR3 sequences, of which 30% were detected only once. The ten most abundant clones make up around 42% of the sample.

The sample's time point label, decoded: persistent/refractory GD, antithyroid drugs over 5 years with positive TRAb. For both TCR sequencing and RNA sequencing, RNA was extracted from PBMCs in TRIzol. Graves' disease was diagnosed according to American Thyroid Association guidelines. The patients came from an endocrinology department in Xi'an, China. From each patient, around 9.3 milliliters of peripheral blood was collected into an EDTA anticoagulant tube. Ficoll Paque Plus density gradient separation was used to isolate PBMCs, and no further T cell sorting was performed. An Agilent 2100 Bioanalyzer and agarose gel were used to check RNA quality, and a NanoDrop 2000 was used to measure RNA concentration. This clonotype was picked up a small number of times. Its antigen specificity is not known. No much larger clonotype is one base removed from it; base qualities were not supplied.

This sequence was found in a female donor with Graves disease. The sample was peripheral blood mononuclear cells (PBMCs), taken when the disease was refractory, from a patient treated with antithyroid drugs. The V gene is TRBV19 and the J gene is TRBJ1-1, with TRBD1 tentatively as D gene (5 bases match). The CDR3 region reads CASSIDGAGLNTEAFF. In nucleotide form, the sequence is TGTGCCAGTAGTATAGATGGGGCAGGATTGAACACTGAAGCTTTCTTT.